These T cell receptor beta chains were read from a single sample in a study of shared clonotypes between healthy human individuals. The data were produced by immunoSEQ multiplex PCR, yet TCRdb's version contains in-frame clones alone and is incomplete. The table records around 1.6 million clones, under 99% of them present only once. Material: naive CD4+ T cells sorted from blood. The receptors derive from a man in his thirties or forties in good health. CDR3s include the opening cysteine and the closing phenylalanine or tryptophan. D genes are given only for firm matches. For some rows the clone size is stated as once, few or many, or as a class when expanded; others skip it.

>TRBD2|-|TRBV5-1
CASSLVAGGPSNPNEQYF
>-|-|TRBV5-1
CASTASTSTDTQYF
>-|-|TRBV15
CATSRDPPAEQYF
>-|-|TRBV30
CAWTAGMRYGYTF
>-|-|TRBV19
CASSLHGGELFF
>TRBD1|-|TRBV5-4
CASRPGTAYEQYF
>TRBD1|once|TRBV25-1
CASSEQGTGERNGYTF
>-|-|TRBV20-1
CSAEQETQYF
>-|-|TRBV6-1
CASSGSYEQYF
>-|-|TRBV18
CASSPLQGAVRDEQYF